One T cell receptor beta chain is described in this entry. The data were taken from a study of blood T cell repertoires in COVID-19. This table comes from immunoSEQ multiplex PCR, and its TCRdb copy is limited to in-frame clones, with some not included. The sample includes around 82,000 clones, approximately 85% seen only once; the top ten take roughly 9.1%. V was trimmed by 2 bases and J by 0 bases, leaving 13 bases between them. Germline V gene sequence: CDR1 MNHNS, CDR2 SASEGT. The CDR3 is 16 amino acids. This TCR was recovered from a man over 45 with COVID-19, enrolled during active disease. The sequenced sample was peripheral blood. The chain carries TRBV6-1 and TRBJ1-2; D call uncertain. The CDR3 sequence: CASSESRQNTNYGYTF. For the CDR3, the DNA is TGTGCCAGCAGTGAATCGCGGCAGAACACTAACTATGGCTACACCTTC.